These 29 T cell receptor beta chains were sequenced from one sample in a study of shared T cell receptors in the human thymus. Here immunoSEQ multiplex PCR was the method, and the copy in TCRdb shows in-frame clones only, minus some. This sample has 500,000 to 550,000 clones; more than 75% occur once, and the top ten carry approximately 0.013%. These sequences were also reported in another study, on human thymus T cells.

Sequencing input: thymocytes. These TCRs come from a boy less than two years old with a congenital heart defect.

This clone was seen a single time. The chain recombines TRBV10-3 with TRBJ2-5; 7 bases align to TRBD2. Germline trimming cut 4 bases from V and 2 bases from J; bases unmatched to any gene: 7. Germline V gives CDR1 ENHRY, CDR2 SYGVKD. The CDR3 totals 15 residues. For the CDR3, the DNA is TGTGCCATCAGTGCCGGGGGGAGGGGACAAGAGACCCAGTACTTC. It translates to CAISAGGRGQETQYF.

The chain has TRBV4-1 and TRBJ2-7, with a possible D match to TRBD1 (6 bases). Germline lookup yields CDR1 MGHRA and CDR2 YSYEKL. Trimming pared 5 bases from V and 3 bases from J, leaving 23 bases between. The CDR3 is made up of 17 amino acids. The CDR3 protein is CASSSLSPGTSIYEQYF. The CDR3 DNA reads TGCGCCAGCAGCAGTCTCAGTCCCGGGACATCCATCTACGAGCAGTACTTC.

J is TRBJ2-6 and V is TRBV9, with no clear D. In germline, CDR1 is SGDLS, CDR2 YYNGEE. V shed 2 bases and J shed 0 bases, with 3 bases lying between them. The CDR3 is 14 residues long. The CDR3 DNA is TGTGCCAGCAGCGTCAGCTCTGGGGCCAACGTCCTGACTTTC. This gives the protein CASSVSSGANVLTF.

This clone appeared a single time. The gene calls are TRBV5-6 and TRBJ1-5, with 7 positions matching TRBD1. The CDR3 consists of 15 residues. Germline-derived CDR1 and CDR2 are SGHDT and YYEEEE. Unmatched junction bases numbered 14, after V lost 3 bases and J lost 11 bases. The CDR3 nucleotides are TGTGCCAGCAGCTCCGAGCGACAGGGAGAGGGGACCCAGCATTTT. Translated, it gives CASSSERQGEGTQHF.

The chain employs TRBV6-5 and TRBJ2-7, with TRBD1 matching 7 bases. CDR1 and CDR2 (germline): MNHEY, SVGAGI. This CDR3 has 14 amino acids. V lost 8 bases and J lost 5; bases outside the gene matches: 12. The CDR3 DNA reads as TGTGCCAGCGGCCCCCGACAGGGCTTGGACGAGCAGTACTTC. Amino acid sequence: CASGPRQGLDEQYF.

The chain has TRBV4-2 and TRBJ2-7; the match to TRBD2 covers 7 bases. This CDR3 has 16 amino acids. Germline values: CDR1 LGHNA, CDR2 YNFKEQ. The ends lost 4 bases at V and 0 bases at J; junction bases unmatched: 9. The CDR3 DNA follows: TGTGCCAGCAGCCGGTCTGTACGGGAGGCCTCCTACGAGCAGTACTTC. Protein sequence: CASSRSVREASYEQYF.

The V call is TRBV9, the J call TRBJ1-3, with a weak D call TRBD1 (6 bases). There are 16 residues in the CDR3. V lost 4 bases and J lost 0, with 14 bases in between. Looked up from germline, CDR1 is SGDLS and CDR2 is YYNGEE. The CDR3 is CASSSRGFISGNTIYF. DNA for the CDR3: TGTGCCAGCAGCTCCAGGGGCTTCATCTCTGGAAACACCATATATTTT. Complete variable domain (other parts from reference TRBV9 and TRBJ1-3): DSGVTQTPKHLITATGQRVTLRCSPRSGDLSVYWYQQSLDQGLQFLIQYYNGEERAKGNILERFSAQQFPDLHSELNLSSLELGDSALYFCASSSRGFISGNTIYFGEGSWLTVV.

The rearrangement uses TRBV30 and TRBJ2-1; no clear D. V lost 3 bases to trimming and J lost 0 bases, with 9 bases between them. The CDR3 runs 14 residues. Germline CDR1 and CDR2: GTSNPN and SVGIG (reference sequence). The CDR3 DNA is TGTGCCTGGAGGCCATTGAGCTCCTACAATGAGCAGTTCTTC. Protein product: CAWRPLSSYNEQFF.

The CDR3 DNA reads as TGTGCCAGCAGTGAAGGGACTAGCGGGAGTCAGTACAATGAGCAGTTCTTC. Protein sequence: CASSEGTSGSQYNEQFF. The rearrangement joins TRBV2 to TRBJ2-1; the match to TRBD2 covers 13 bases. CDR1 is SNHLY, CDR2 FYNNEI, per germline. V lost 1 base, J lost 4 bases, and 4 bases stayed unmatched. The CDR3 totals 17 residues.

The CDR3 here is CSARARYTQYF. The CDR3 nucleotides read TGCAGTGCTAGAGCACGGTATACGCAGTATTTT. The chain carries TRBV20-1 and TRBJ2-3; D unresolved. CDR1 and CDR2 (germline): DFQATT, SNEGSKA (reference sequence). Deletions cut 1 base from V and 7 bases from J, with 6 bases between. The CDR3 is made up of 11 amino acids.

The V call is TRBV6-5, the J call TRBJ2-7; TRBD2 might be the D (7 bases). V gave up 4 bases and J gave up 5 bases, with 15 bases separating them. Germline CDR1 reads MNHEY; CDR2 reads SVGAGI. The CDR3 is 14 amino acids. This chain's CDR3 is CASSFVTGGDEQYF. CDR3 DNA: TGTGCCAGCAGTTTTGTCACGGGGGGCGACGAGCAGTACTTC.

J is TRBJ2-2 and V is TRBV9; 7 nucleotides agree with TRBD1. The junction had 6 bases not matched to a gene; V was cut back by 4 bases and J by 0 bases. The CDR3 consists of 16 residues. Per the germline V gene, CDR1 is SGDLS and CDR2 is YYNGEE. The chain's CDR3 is CASSLRQGTNTGELFF. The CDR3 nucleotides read TGTGCCAGCAGCTTGAGACAGGGAACGAACACCGGGGAGCTGTTTTTT.

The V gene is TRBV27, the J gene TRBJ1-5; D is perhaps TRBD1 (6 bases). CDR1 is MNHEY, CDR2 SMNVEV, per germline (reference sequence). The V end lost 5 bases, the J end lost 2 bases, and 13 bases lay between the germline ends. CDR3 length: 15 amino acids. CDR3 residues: CASSARDTGNQPQHF. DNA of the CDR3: TGTGCCAGCAGTGCACGGGACACTGGCAATCAGCCCCAGCATTTT.

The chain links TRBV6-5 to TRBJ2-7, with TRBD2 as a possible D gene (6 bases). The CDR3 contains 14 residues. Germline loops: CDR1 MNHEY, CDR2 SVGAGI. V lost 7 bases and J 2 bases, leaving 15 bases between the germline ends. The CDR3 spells CASIPRWGAYEQYF. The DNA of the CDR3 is TGTGCCAGCATCCCCCGTTGGGGGGCCTACGAGCAGTACTTC.

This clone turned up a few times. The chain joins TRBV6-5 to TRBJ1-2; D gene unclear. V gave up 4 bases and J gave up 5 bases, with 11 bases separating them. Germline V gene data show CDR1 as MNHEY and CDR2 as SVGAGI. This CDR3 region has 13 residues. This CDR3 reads CASSSLGGYGYTF. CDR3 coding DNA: TGTGCCAGCAGTTCCCTAGGAGGTTATGGCTACACCTTC.

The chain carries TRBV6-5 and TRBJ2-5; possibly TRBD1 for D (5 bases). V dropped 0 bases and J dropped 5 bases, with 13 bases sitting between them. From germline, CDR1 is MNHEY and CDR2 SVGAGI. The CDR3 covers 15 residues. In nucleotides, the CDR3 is TGTGCCAGCAGTTACTCTGGTCAGGGCAGCGAGACCCAGTACTTC. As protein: CASSYSGQGSETQYF.

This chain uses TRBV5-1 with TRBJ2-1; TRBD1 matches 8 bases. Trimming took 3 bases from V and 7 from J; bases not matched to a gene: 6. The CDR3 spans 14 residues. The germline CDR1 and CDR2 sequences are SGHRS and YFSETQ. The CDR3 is CASSSRTGRNEQFF. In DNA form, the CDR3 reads TGCGCCAGCAGCTCGAGGACAGGGAGGAATGAGCAGTTCTTC. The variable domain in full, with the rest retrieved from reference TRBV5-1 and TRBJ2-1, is KAGVTQTPRYLIKTRGQQVTLSCSPISGHRSVSWYQQTPGQGLQFLFEYFSETQRNKGNFPGRFSGRQFSNSRSEMNVSTLELGDSALYLCASSSRTGRNEQFFGPGTRLTVL.

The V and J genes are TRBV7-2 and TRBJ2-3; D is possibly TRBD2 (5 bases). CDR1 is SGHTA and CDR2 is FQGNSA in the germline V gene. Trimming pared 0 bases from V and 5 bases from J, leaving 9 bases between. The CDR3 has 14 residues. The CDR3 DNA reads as TGTGCCAGCAGCTTAGCGGGAGCTAGAGATACGCAGTATTTT. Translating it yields CASSLAGARDTQYF.

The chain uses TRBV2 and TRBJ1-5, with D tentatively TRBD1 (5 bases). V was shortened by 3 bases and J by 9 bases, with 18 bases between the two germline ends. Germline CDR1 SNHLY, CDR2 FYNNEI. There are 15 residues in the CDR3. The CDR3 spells CASSDVPSGHGPQHF. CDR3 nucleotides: TGTGCCAGCAGTGACGTCCCCTCAGGACATGGGCCCCAGCATTTT.

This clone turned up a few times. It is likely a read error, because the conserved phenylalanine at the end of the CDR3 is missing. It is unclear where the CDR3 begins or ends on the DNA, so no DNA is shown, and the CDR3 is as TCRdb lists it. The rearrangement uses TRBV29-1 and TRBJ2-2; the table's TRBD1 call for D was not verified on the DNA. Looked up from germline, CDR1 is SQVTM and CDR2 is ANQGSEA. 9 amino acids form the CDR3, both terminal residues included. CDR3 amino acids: CSVESRDRG.

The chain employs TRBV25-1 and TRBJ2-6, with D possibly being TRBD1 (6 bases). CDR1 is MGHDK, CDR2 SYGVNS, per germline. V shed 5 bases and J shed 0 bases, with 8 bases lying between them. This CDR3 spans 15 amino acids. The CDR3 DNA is TGTGCCAGCAGTCAGGGGAACTCTGGGGCCAACGTCCTGACTTTC. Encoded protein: CASSQGNSGANVLTF. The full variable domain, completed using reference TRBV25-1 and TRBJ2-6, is EADIYQTPRYLVIGTGKKITLECSQTMGHDKMYWYQQDPGMELHLIHYSYGVNSTEKGDLSSESTVSRIRTEHFPLTLESARPSHTSQYLCASSQGNSGANVLTFGAGSRLTVL.

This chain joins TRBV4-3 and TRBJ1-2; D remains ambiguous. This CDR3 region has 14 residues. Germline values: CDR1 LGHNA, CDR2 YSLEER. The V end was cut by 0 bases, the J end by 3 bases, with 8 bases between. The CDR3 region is CASSQERGHYGYTF. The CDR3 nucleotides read TGCGCCAGCAGCCAAGAACGGGGTCACTATGGCTACACCTTC.

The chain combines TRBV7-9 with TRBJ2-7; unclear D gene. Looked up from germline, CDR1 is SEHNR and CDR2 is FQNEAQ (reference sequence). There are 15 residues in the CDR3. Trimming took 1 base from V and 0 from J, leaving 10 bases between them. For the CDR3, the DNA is TGTGCCAGCAGCTTAGGGAAGGCTAGCTCCTACGAGCAGTACTTC. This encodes CASSLGKASSYEQYF.

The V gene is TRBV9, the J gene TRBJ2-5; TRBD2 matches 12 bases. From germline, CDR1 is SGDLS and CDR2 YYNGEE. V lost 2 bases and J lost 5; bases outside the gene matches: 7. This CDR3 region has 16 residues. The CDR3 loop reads CASSVGLAGPLETQYF. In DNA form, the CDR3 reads TGTGCCAGCAGCGTTGGACTAGCGGGACCGCTCGAGACCCAGTACTTC. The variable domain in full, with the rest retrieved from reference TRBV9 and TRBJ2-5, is DSGVTQTPKHLITATGQRVTLRCSPRSGDLSVYWYQQSLDQGLQFLIQYYNGEERAKGNILERFSAQQFPDLHSELNLSSLELGDSALYFCASSVGLAGPLETQYFGPGTRLLVL.

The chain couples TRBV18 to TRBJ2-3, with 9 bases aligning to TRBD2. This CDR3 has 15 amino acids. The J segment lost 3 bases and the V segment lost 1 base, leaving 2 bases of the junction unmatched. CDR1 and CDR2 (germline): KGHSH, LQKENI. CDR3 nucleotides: TGTGCCAGCTCACCACTAGCGGGAGCTACAGATACGCAGTATTTT. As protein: CASSPLAGATDTQYF.

CDR3 sequence: CASGLVDRGQPQHF. The CDR3 DNA reads as TGTGCTAGTGGTTTGGTGGACAGGGGACAGCCCCAGCATTTT. V and J are TRBV12-5 and TRBJ1-5; 9 bases align to TRBD1. CDR1 and CDR2 (germline): LGHNT, FRNRAP. This CDR3 spans 14 amino acids. V lost 0 bases, J lost 7 bases, and 1 base stayed unmatched.

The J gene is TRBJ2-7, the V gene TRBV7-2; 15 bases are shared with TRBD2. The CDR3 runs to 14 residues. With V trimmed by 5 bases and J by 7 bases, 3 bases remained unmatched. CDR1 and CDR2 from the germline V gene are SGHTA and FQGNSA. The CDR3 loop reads CASSRTSGRVEQYF. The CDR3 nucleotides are TGTGCCAGCAGCCGGACTAGCGGGAGGGTGGAGCAGTACTTC.

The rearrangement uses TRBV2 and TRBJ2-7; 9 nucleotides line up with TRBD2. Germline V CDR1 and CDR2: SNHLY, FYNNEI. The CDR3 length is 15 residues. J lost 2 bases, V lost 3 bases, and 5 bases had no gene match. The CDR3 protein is CASSEGREGPYEQYF. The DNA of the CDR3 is TGTGCCAGCAGTGAGGGGCGGGAGGGGCCCTACGAGCAGTACTTC. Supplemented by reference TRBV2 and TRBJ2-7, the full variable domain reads EPEVTQTPSHQVTQMGQEVILRCVPISNHLYFYWYRQILGQKVEFLVSFYNNEISEKSEIFDDQFSVERPDGSNFTLKIRSTKLEDSAMYFCASSEGREGPYEQYFGPGTRLTVT.

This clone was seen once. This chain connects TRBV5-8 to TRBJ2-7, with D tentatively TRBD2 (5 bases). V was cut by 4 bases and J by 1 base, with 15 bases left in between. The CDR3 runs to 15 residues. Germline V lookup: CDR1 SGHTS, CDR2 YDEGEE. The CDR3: CASSGASGFSYEQYF. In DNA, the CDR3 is TGTGCCAGCAGCGGCGCCTCGGGGTTTTCCTACGAGCAGTACTTC.